This is a list of T cell receptor beta chains from one sample in a study of T cells in Graves' hyperthyroidism and ophthalmopathy. A single record per CDR3 protein comes from TCRdb applying MiXCR to the multiplex PCR reads. Counted here are around 420,000 distinct CDR3 sequences, approximately 15% occurring once; the ten biggest clones make up roughly 15%. What was sequenced was blood. Receptor source: a woman aged 18-29 years with Graves' hyperthyroidism. Each CDR3 is given with its conserved first and last residue. The order of the fields is V gene, clone size, J gene, D gene, CDR3 protein, CDR3 DNA. D genes are given only for firm matches. Clone size appears in some rows only: once, few, many, or a class for an expanded clone.

v_gene: TRBV4-1; abundance: many; j_gene: TRBJ2-1; d_gene: -; CDR3aa: CASSHALRGYNEQFF; CDR3nt: TGCGCCAGCAGCCACGCCTTGCGAGGGTACAATGAGCAGTTCTTC
v_gene: TRBV6-2/TRBV6-3; abundance: many; j_gene: TRBJ1-6; d_gene: -; CDR3aa: CASSWATVNSPLHF; CDR3nt: TGTGCCAGCAGTTGGGCGACAGTTAATTCACCCCTCCACTTT
v_gene: TRBV7-2; abundance: many; j_gene: TRBJ2-5; d_gene: -; CDR3aa: CASSLELDYDGETQYF; CDR3nt: TGTGCCAGCAGCTTAGAGCTGGACTACGACGGGGAGACCCAGTACTTC
v_gene: TRBV10-3; abundance: many; j_gene: TRBJ1-1; d_gene: -; CDR3aa: CAISESPGNTEAFF; CDR3nt: TGTGCCATCAGTGAGTCCCCAGGAAACACTGAAGCTTTCTTT
v_gene: TRBV27; abundance: -; j_gene: TRBJ2-2; d_gene: TRBD1; CDR3aa: CASSLLTGSLGNTGELFF; CDR3nt: TGTGCCAGCAGCCTCCTGACAGGGTCACTCGGAAACACCGGGGAGCTGTTTTTT
v_gene: TRBV4-2; abundance: -; j_gene: TRBJ2-7; d_gene: TRBD2; CDR3aa: CASSQKHSGTSGSASSYEQYF; CDR3nt: TGTGCCAGCAGCCAAAAACACTCCGGGACTAGCGGGTCGGCAAGCTCCTACGAGCAGTACTTC
v_gene: TRBV2; abundance: many; j_gene: TRBJ2-2; d_gene: -; CDR3aa: CASMGSGELFF; CDR3nt: TGTGCCAGCATGGGTTCCGGGGAGCTGTTTTTT
v_gene: TRBV10-3; abundance: many; j_gene: TRBJ2-3; d_gene: -; CDR3aa: CAISHGIRNPTDTQYF; CDR3nt: TGTGCCATCAGCCACGGGATTCGTAACCCCACAGATACGCAGTATTTT
v_gene: TRBV9; abundance: -; j_gene: TRBJ2-1; d_gene: -; CDR3aa: CASSVEGGREYEQFF; CDR3nt: TGTGCCAGCAGCGTAGAGGGGGGAAGGGAGTATGAGCAGTTCTTC
v_gene: TRBV20-1; abundance: many; j_gene: TRBJ2-5; d_gene: TRBD2; CDR3aa: CSARDSLRTSGQETQYF; CDR3nt: TGCAGTGCTAGAGATTCCCTCCGGACTAGCGGTCAAGAGACCCAGTACTTC
v_gene: TRBV12-3/TRBV12-4; abundance: many; j_gene: TRBJ1-1; d_gene: -; CDR3aa: CASRSDSLEAFF; CDR3nt: TGTGCCAGCAGGTCAGACAGCCTTGAAGCTTTCTTT
v_gene: TRBV20-1; abundance: -; j_gene: TRBJ2-3; d_gene: -; CDR3aa: CSAGLRGGGTDTQYF; CDR3nt: TGCAGTGCAGGCTTAAGGGGGGGGGGCACAGATACGCAGTATTTT
v_gene: TRBV28; abundance: few; j_gene: TRBJ2-7; d_gene: -; CDR3aa: CASSLKWVLYEQYF; CDR3nt: TGTGCCAGCAGTTTAAAGTGGGTGTTGTACGAGCAGTACTTC
v_gene: TRBV11-2; abundance: many; j_gene: TRBJ2-1; d_gene: -; CDR3aa: CASSKIQGTANEQFF; CDR3nt: TGTGCCAGCAGCAAAATACAGGGTACCGCCAATGAGCAGTTCTTC
v_gene: TRBV20-1; abundance: many; j_gene: TRBJ1-5; d_gene: TRBD1; CDR3aa: CSARTGSWQPQHF; CDR3nt: TGCAGTGCTCGGACAGGGTCTTGGCAGCCCCAGCATTTT
v_gene: TRBV9; abundance: -; j_gene: TRBJ2-2; d_gene: -; CDR3aa: CASSVVGTTGELFF; CDR3nt: TGTGCCAGCAGCGTAGTGGGCACCACCGGGGAGCTGTTTTTT
v_gene: TRBV5-6; abundance: -; j_gene: TRBJ2-1; d_gene: TRBD2; CDR3aa: CASSEGLAGESYNEQFF; CDR3nt: TGTGCCAGCAGCGAAGGACTAGCGGGAGAGTCCTACAATGAGCAGTTCTTC
v_gene: TRBV4-1; abundance: -; j_gene: TRBJ1-5; d_gene: -; CDR3aa: CASSQEAKGTSNQPQHF; CDR3nt: TGCGCCAGCAGCCAAGAAGCCAAGGGGACTAGCAATCAGCCCCAGCATTTT
v_gene: TRBV6-1; abundance: -; j_gene: TRBJ2-5; d_gene: TRBD1; CDR3aa: CASSARAGGAEVYF; CDR3nt: TGTGCCAGCAGTGCCCGGGCAGGGGGCGCGGAGGTGTACTTC
v_gene: TRBV12-3/TRBV12-4; abundance: few; j_gene: TRBJ2-3; d_gene: -; CDR3aa: CASSAGNWQYF; CDR3nt: TGTGCCAGCTCCGCGGGGAATTGGCAGTATTTT
v_gene: TRBV7-8; abundance: -; j_gene: TRBJ2-1; d_gene: TRBD2; CDR3aa: CASNLLGGGPYDEQFF; CDR3nt: TGTGCCAGCAACTTGCTGGGCGGGGGGCCCTACGATGAGCAGTTCTTC
v_gene: TRBV9; abundance: -; j_gene: TRBJ1-1; d_gene: -; CDR3aa: CASSAIELAFPAMNTEAFF; CDR3nt: TGTGCCAGCAGCGCGATTGAATTAGCGTTTCCTGCCATGAACACTGAAGCTTTCTTT
v_gene: TRBV20-1; abundance: many; j_gene: TRBJ2-1; d_gene: -; CDR3aa: CSATDSFNEQFF; CDR3nt: TGCAGTGCTACCGACTCATTCAATGAGCAGTTCTTC
v_gene: TRBV7-8; abundance: -; j_gene: TRBJ2-7; d_gene: -; CDR3aa: CASSLAETGYEQYF; CDR3nt: TGTGCCAGCAGCTTAGCAGAAACGGGGTACGAGCAGTACTTC
v_gene: TRBV28; abundance: many; j_gene: TRBJ2-7; d_gene: -; CDR3aa: CASRDVAGWPYEQYF; CDR3nt: TGTGCCAGCCGCGATGTTGCGGGTTGGCCCTACGAGCAGTACTTC
v_gene: TRBV24-1; abundance: few; j_gene: TRBJ2-5; d_gene: -; CDR3aa: CATSASKETQYF; CDR3nt: TGTGCCACCAGTGCTTCTAAGGAGACCCAGTACTTC
v_gene: TRBV20-1; abundance: -; j_gene: TRBJ1-4; d_gene: -; CDR3aa: CSAGGTWSEKLFF; CDR3nt: TGCAGTGCCGGTGGGACCTGGAGTGAAAAACTGTTTTTT
v_gene: TRBV5-6; abundance: many; j_gene: TRBJ2-1; d_gene: TRBD1; CDR3aa: CASSTGQGNNEQFF; CDR3nt: TGTGCCAGCAGCACAGGACAGGGTAACAATGAGCAGTTCTTC
v_gene: TRBV7-8; abundance: -; j_gene: TRBJ2-1; d_gene: TRBD2; CDR3aa: CASSFPGLGTSGEQFF; CDR3nt: TGTGCCAGCAGCTTCCCCGGGCTGGGGACTAGCGGCGAGCAGTTCTTC
v_gene: TRBV5-1; abundance: many; j_gene: TRBJ2-7; d_gene: TRBD2; CDR3aa: CASSLEASGGYEQYF; CDR3nt: TGCGCCAGCAGCTTGGAGGCTAGCGGGGGCTACGAGCAGTACTTC
v_gene: TRBV15; abundance: -; j_gene: TRBJ2-7; d_gene: TRBD1; CDR3aa: CATSRRQGSYEQYF; CDR3nt: TGTGCCACCAGCAGACGACAGGGGTCCTACGAGCAGTACTTC
v_gene: TRBV6-6; abundance: few; j_gene: TRBJ2-2; d_gene: -; CDR3aa: CASSYFASLNTGELFF; CDR3nt: TGTGCCAGCAGTTACTTCGCTAGCTTGAACACCGGGGAGCTGTTTTTT
v_gene: TRBV28; abundance: many; j_gene: TRBJ2-7; d_gene: TRBD2; CDR3aa: CASSPPGGASYEQYF; CDR3nt: TGTGCCAGCAGTCCTCCGGGGGGGGCGTCTTACGAGCAGTACTTC
v_gene: TRBV12-3/TRBV12-4; abundance: many; j_gene: TRBJ1-1; d_gene: -; CDR3aa: CASSPKHKYTEAFF; CDR3nt: TGTGCCAGCAGCCCTAAACACAAGTACACTGAAGCTTTCTTT
v_gene: TRBV20-1; abundance: many; j_gene: TRBJ2-5; d_gene: TRBD2; CDR3aa: CSALSPVGRDETQYF; CDR3nt: TGCAGTGCCCTTTCGCCGGTCGGGAGGGATGAGACCCAGTACTTC
v_gene: TRBV11-2; abundance: -; j_gene: TRBJ2-2; d_gene: -; CDR3aa: CASSGTLPRRELFF; CDR3nt: TGTGCCAGCAGCGGGACTCTACCCCGGAGGGAGCTGTTTTTT
v_gene: TRBV6-1; abundance: many; j_gene: TRBJ2-7; d_gene: TRBD2; CDR3aa: CASSSLASGPYEQYF; CDR3nt: TGTGCCAGCAGTTCCCTGGCTAGCGGCCCCTACGAGCAGTACTTC
v_gene: TRBV7-9; abundance: many; j_gene: TRBJ1-1; d_gene: TRBD1; CDR3aa: CASSLTGVNTEAFF; CDR3nt: TGTGCCAGCAGTTTGACAGGGGTCAACACTGAAGCTTTCTTT
v_gene: TRBV6-1; abundance: -; j_gene: TRBJ2-3; d_gene: -; CDR3aa: CASSRLGTITDTQYF; CDR3nt: TGTGCCAGCAGTAGACTTGGCACCATCACAGATACGCAGTATTTT
v_gene: TRBV3-1; abundance: many; j_gene: TRBJ2-7; d_gene: -; CDR3aa: CASSQMGREQYF; CDR3nt: TGTGCCAGCAGCCAGATGGGCCGGGAGCAGTACTTC
v_gene: TRBV10-3; abundance: few; j_gene: TRBJ2-3; d_gene: TRBD2; CDR3aa: CAIRLAGVSDTQYF; CDR3nt: TGTGCCATCAGGCTAGCGGGAGTTTCGGATACGCAGTATTTT
v_gene: TRBV6-2/TRBV6-3; abundance: few; j_gene: TRBJ1-5; d_gene: -; CDR3aa: CASSYLPDNQPQHF; CDR3nt: TGTGCCAGCAGTTACCTCCCAGACAATCAGCCCCAGCATTTT